These T cell receptor beta chains were read from a single sample in a study of shared clonotypes between healthy human individuals. TCRdb's copy holds only in-frame clones and misses some; the assay was immunoSEQ multiplex PCR. This sample has 950,000 to 1,100,000 clones; more than 75% occur once, and the top ten carry roughly 0.61%. Sequencing input: memory CD4+ T cells from PBMCs. The origin of the receptors is a man aged 18 to 29 in good health. Some clones in this sample may be carry-over from other donors' samples. Each CDR3 is given with its conserved first and last residue. A D gene is named only where the DNA matches it firmly. Some rows have no size entry. The others give once, few or many, or a class for an expanded clone.

. | . | TRBJ2-1 | TRBV7-2 | TGTGCCAGCAGCTTAGTCCAGGGATCTACCTGGTCCTACAATGAGCAGTTCTTC | CASSLVQGSTWSYNEQFF
. | . | TRBJ1-4 | TRBV6-1 | TGTGCCAGCAGTGAAGGGATGACAGCCAACCTTAATGAAAAACTGTTTTTT | CASSEGMTANLNEKLFF
. | . | TRBJ2-1 | TRBV5-1 | TGCGCCAGCAGCTTGACAGTACATTACAATGAGCAGTTCTTC | CASSLTVHYNEQFF
. | . | TRBJ1-2 | TRBV5-6 | TGTGCCAGCAGCTTGCGTCCCCCTAACTATGGCTACACCTTC | CASSLRPPNYGYTF
. | . | TRBJ2-3 | TRBV28 | TGTGCCAGCAGTTTGGGGGCAGGGGCAGATACGCAGTATTTT | CASSLGAGADTQYF
. | . | TRBJ2-1 | TRBV9 | TGTGCCAGCAGCGTAGGACCGGACCCGTACAATGAGCAGTTCTTC | CASSVGPDPYNEQFF
few | TRBD2 | TRBJ2-5 | TRBV18 | TGTGCCAGCTCACCTAGGACTAGCGGAGAGACCCAGTACTTC | CASSPRTSGETQYF
. | TRBD2 | TRBJ2-2 | TRBV7-9 | TGTGCCAGCAGCATAGCGGGGCCAAACACCGGGGAGCTGTTTTTT | CASSIAGPNTGELFF
few | . | TRBJ2-2 | TRBV7-3 | TGTGCCAGCAGCTTACTGGGGGGCCAGAACACCGGGGAGCTGTTTTTT | CASSLLGGQNTGELFF
once | . | TRBJ1-4 | TRBV23-1 | TGCGCCAGCAGTCTAGAGGGAACTAATGAAAAACTGTTTTTT | CASSLEGTNEKLFF
. | . | TRBJ2-1 | TRBV5-4 | TGTGCCAGCAGCAAACAGGAGGGCCTGAGGGAGCAGTTCTTC | CASSKQEGLREQFF
. | TRBD2 | TRBJ2-5 | TRBV9 | TGTGCCAGCAGCGGGACTAGCGGGGGGGAGACCCAGTACTTC | CASSGTSGGETQYF
many | . | TRBJ2-2 | TRBV5-6 | TGTGCCAGCAGCTTGGTTGGGGCAGGAGAAGGGGAGCTGTTTTTT | CASSLVGAGEGELFF
. | TRBD2 | TRBJ2-3 | TRBV5-1 | TGCGCCAGCAGCTACGGGACTAGCGGGGGAGATACGCAGTATTTT | CASSYGTSGGDTQYF
. | . | TRBJ1-1 | TRBV27 | TGTGCCAGCAGTTTAGGAGGGGTGCGCACTGAAGCTTTCTTT | CASSLGGVRTEAFF
. | TRBD2 | TRBJ2-5 | TRBV25-1 | TGTGCCAGCAGTGGAACTAGCGGACAAGAGACCCAGTACTTC | CASSGTSGQETQYF
. | . | TRBJ2-1 | TRBV2 | TGTGCCAGCAGAGTTGAGCCGCGCAATGAGCAGTTCTTC | CASRVEPRNEQFF
. | . | TRBJ2-1 | TRBV30 | TGTGCCTGGAATTTGGGGGAGCAGTTCTTC | CAWNLGEQFF
. | TRBD2 | TRBJ2-7 | TRBV28 | TGTGCCAGCAGCTCCCCCCGGACGGGAGGCCACTCCTACGAGCAGTACTTC | CASSSPRTGGHSYEQYF
. | . | TRBJ1-3 | TRBV6-5 | TGTGCCAGCAGTTACTTGGGTGGCTCTGGAAACACCATATATTTT | CASSYLGGSGNTIYF
. | . | TRBJ1-2 | TRBV6-1 | TGTGCCAGCAGTCGTCCCCAGGAGGGGGTCTATGGCTACACCTTC | CASSRPQEGVYGYTF
few | . | TRBJ1-2 | TRBV4-1 | TGCGCCAGCAGCCAAGTGAGGGATTATGGCTACACCTTC | CASSQVRDYGYTF
. | TRBD1 | TRBJ1-1 | TRBV4-1 | TGCGCCAGCAGCCACCGGACAGGGTGGAGCACTGAAGCTTTCTTT | CASSHRTGWSTEAFF
. | TRBD1 | TRBJ1-2 | TRBV28 | TGTGCCAGCAGTCGTGCGGGACAGGGGTGGGGCTACACCTTC | CASSRAGQGWGYTF
few | . | TRBJ1-3 | TRBV30 | TGTGCCCGCGCCCAAGACATGTCTGGAAACACCATATATTTT | CARAQDMSGNTIYF
. | . | TRBJ2-2 | TRBV5-1 | TGCGCCAGCAGCGGCGGGATGAACACCGGGGAGCTGTTTTTT | CASSGGMNTGELFF
. | . | TRBJ2-3 | TRBV28 | TGTGCCAGCAGTGTGGGGGGGCAAGATACGCAGTATTTT | CASSVGGQDTQYF
. | . | TRBJ2-5 | TRBV29-1 | TGCAGCGTGGGGAGGCCTGGGGAGACCCAGTACTTC | CSVGRPGETQYF
. | . | TRBJ2-1 | TRBV10-3 | TGTGCCATCAATGGGCAGGGTTCCTACAATGAGCAGTTCTTC | CAINGQGSYNEQFF
. | . | TRBJ2-3 | TRBV28 | TGTGCCAGCAGTCATACCTTTGGGCAGTATTTT | CASSHTFGQYF
once | TRBD1 | TRBJ1-2 | TRBV7-9 | TGTGCCAGCAGCTTAGGTGGACAGGCTAGAGGCTACACCTTC | CASSLGGQARGYTF
. | TRBD2 | TRBJ2-7 | TRBV5-1 | TGCGCCAGCAGCTTGGGACCTAGCGGGAGCACCTCCTACGAGCAGTACTTC | CASSLGPSGSTSYEQYF
. | . | TRBJ2-7 | TRBV10-2 | TGCGCCAGCAGTCCTCAGGGTCACTCCTACGAGCAGTACTTC | CASSPQGHSYEQYF
. | . | TRBJ1-2 | TRBV7-2 | TGTGCCAGCAGCTTCATAGGGGCATTAAACGGCTACACCTTC | CASSFIGALNGYTF